One sample yielded the 24 T cell receptor beta chains listed below, sequenced in a study of cytomegalovirus exposure and HLA in healthy donors. Vbeta (60) and Jbeta (13) primers were used in the PCR. Sequencing used immunoSEQ multiplex PCR; TCRdb keeps in-frame clones, though not all of them. This table lists tens of thousands of clones. The sample was PBMCs. The receptor set was obtained from a male donor in good health and CMV-seropositive.

The J gene is TRBJ1-4, the V gene TRBV15, with D hard to call. The CDR3 length is 14 residues. In germline, CDR1 is LNHNV, CDR2 YYDKDF (reference sequence). V dropped 9 bases and J dropped 10 bases, with 21 bases sitting between them. The DNA for the CDR3 is TGTGCCACTCGAGGATTCGGGGAGGGTGGAAAACTGTTTTTT. Translation gives CATRGFGEGGKLFF. Together with reference TRBV15 and TRBJ1-4, the CDR3 gives the full variable domain: DAMVIQNPRYQVTQFGKPVTLSCSQTLNHNVMYWYQQKSSQAPKLLFHYYDKDFNNEADTPDNFQSRRPNTSFCFLDIRSPGLGDTAMYLCATRGFGEGGKLFFGSGTQLSVL.

CDR3 DNA: TGTGCCAGCTCACCGGGACTAGCGGGCTCCTACGAGCAGTACTTC. It is translated as CASSPGLAGSYEQYF. The chain combines TRBV18 with TRBJ2-7; TRBD2 matches 12 bases. J was trimmed by 0 bases and V by 3 bases; bases with no gene match: 0. Germline CDR1 KGHSH, CDR2 LQKENI. The CDR3 is 15 amino acids. The full variable domain, in which reference TRBV18 and TRBJ2-7 provide the parts outside the CDR3, is NAGVMQNPRHLVRRRGQEARLRCSPMKGHSHVYWYRQLPEEGLKFMVYLQKENIIDESGMPKERFSAEFPKEGPSILRIQQVVRGDSAAYFCASSPGLAGSYEQYFGPGTRLTVT.

The chain couples TRBV6-5 to TRBJ1-5, with D perhaps TRBD1 (6 bases). The ends were cut back, 6 bases at V and 7 bases at J, with 19 bases in the middle. This CDR3 is built from 15 residues. Germline loops: CDR1 MNHEY, CDR2 SVGAGI. CDR3 nucleotides: TGTGCCAGCAGACCTGGGACATATAGTAGGCAGCCCCAGCATTTT. Translated: CASRPGTYSRQPQHF.

This chain connects TRBV7-9 to TRBJ2-7; 9 nucleotides match TRBD1. CDR1 is SEHNR and CDR2 is FQNEAQ in the germline V gene (reference sequence). Trimming at V came to 2 bases and at J to 2 bases, leaving 4 bases not matched to a gene. The CDR3 covers 15 residues. This CDR3 is CASSLSGTGPYEQYF. Written as DNA, the CDR3 is TGTGCCAGCAGCTTAAGTGGGACAGGGCCCTACGAGCAGTACTTC.

The chain employs TRBV7-8 and TRBJ1-1, with D possibly being TRBD1 (5 bases). Germline V CDR1 and CDR2: SGHVS, FQNEAQ. Deletions cut 2 bases from V and 6 bases from J, with 10 bases between. The CDR3 covers 13 residues. Here the CDR3 reads CASSLTGSSEAFF. CDR3 nucleotides: TGTGCCAGCAGCTTAACAGGTAGCTCTGAAGCTTTCTTT.

This chain connects TRBV28 to TRBJ2-5; 9 positions agree with TRBD1. V dropped 3 bases and J dropped 5; count of bases not matched to a gene: 4. The V gene's germline CDR1 is MDHEN and CDR2 SYDVKM. CDR3 size: 14 residues. The CDR3 DNA follows: TGTGCCAGCAGTTTGGGGGGACAGGGCGAGACCCAGTACTTC. This translates into CASSLGGQGETQYF.

The rearrangement joins TRBV6-4 to TRBJ2-3; 8 bases map to TRBD2. CDR3 size: 14 residues. The germline V gene encodes CDR1 MRHNA and CDR2 SNTAGT. After removal of 3 bases from V and 2 bases from J, the junction contained 1 base not matched to a gene. CDR3 amino acids: CASSETSVTDTQYF. CDR3 DNA sequence: TGTGCCAGCAGTGAGACTAGCGTCACAGATACGCAGTATTTT.

The CDR3 loop reads CASSFSSGFTDTQYF. CDR3 DNA: TGTGCCAGCAGCTTCTCTAGCGGCTTCACAGATACGCAGTATTTT. This rearrangement joins TRBV7-3 to TRBJ2-3; 7 nucleotides align to TRBD2. This CDR3 is built from 15 residues. Germline-derived CDR1 and CDR2 are SGHTA and FQGTGA. After removal of 3 bases from V and 2 bases from J, the junction contained 5 bases not matched to a gene.

V usage is TRBV6-5 and J usage is TRBJ1-1, with unresolved D. V lost 0 bases, J lost 1 base, and 9 bases lay in between. The CDR3 runs 15 residues. Germline lookup yields CDR1 MNHEY and CDR2 SVGAGI. This CDR3 reads CASSYSTAGNTEAFF. CDR3 coding DNA: TGTGCCAGCAGTTACTCGACTGCGGGGAACACTGAAGCTTTCTTT.

This chain uses TRBV5-4 with TRBJ2-5; 13 bases agree with TRBD2. The germline gives CDR1 SGHNT, CDR2 YYREEE (reference sequence). The CDR3 length is 18 residues. The trim removed 5 bases at V and 4 bases at J, leaving 14 bases unmatched. CDR3 nucleotide sequence: TGTGCCAGCAGTTACGGGACTAGCGGGAAAGAAGGGTCAGAGACCCAGTACTTC. Translated: CASSYGTSGKEGSETQYF. Complete variable domain (other parts from reference TRBV5-4 and TRBJ2-5): ETGVTQSPTHLIKTRGQQVTLRCSSQSGHNTVSWYQQALGQGPQFIFQYYREEENGRGNFPPRFSGLQFPNYSSELNVNALELDDSALYLCASSYGTSGKEGSETQYFGPGTRLLVL.

V is TRBV7-3 and J is TRBJ2-1; 8 bases are shared with TRBD1. The CDR3 length is 14 residues. Germline V gene lookup returns CDR1 SGHTA and CDR2 FQGTGA. V lost 2 bases and J lost 7; bases outside the gene matches: 4. In DNA, the CDR3 is TGTGCCAGCAGCTTACATCAGGGGGCGAATGAGCAGTTCTTC. This sequence encodes CASSLHQGANEQFF.

The rearrangement uses TRBV25-1 and TRBJ2-2, with a tentative D call TRBD1 (5 bases). CDR3 length: 14 residues. Trimming stripped 3 bases from V and 5 bases from J, with 10 bases between. Germline assignment: CDR1 MGHDK and CDR2 SYGVNS. The DNA of the CDR3 is TGTGCCAGCAGTGATAGCAGGGAAACCGGGGAGCTGTTTTTT. Amino acids: CASSDSRETGELFF.

The chain employs TRBV9 and TRBJ2-1; 10 nucleotides line up with TRBD1. CDR3 length: 13 amino acids. CDR1 SGDLS and CDR2 YYNGEE come from the germline V gene. V trimming: 4 bases; J trimming: 7 bases; junction bases outside the gene matches: 2. CDR3 sequence (DNA): TGTGCCAGCAGCCGGGACAGGGGTAATGAGCAGTTCTTC. It translates to CASSRDRGNEQFF.

The chain is built from TRBV30 and TRBJ2-3, with TRBD2 matching 11 bases. Germline V gene lookup returns CDR1 GTSNPN and CDR2 SVGIG (reference sequence). V lost 8 bases to trimming and J lost 3 bases; unmatched junction nucleotides: 10. The CDR3 extends over 15 amino acids. The CDR3 reads CAGGYSGGATDTQYF. The CDR3 DNA follows: TGTGCCGGGGGTTATAGCGGGGGGGCTACAGATACGCAGTATTTT.

J is TRBJ1-4 and V is TRBV7-9; a weak D match, TRBD1 (6 bases). Germline V gene lookup returns CDR1 SEHNR and CDR2 FQNEAQ (reference sequence). The CDR3 length is 15 residues. V was shortened by 7 bases and J by 0 bases, with 12 bases between the two germline ends. Written as DNA, the CDR3 is TGTGCCAGCAAGGATTGGGACACAACTAATGAAAAACTGTTTTTT. Residues: CASKDWDTTNEKLFF.

The chain combines TRBV6-5 with TRBJ1-5; the D gene is possibly TRBD1 (5 bases). Trimming cost V 7 bases and J 0 bases, with 13 bases left between them. This CDR3 has 15 amino acids. Germline V gives CDR1 MNHEY, CDR2 SVGAGI. The CDR3 loop is CASNPGGYSNQPQHF. CDR3 sequence (DNA): TGTGCCAGCAACCCGGGGGGATATAGCAATCAGCCCCAGCATTTT.

The chain is built from TRBV7-2 and TRBJ2-1; tentatively, D is TRBD2 (6 bases). V was shortened by 3 bases and J by 5 bases, with 14 bases between the two germline ends. Per germline, CDR1 SGHTA and CDR2 FQGNSA. This CDR3 is built from 15 residues. CDR3 nucleotide sequence: TGTGCCAGCAGCTTCGGAGGGAACACTGACAATGAGCAGTTCTTC. Translated, it gives CASSFGGNTDNEQFF.

The genes are TRBV4-2 and TRBJ2-5; D may be TRBD2 (6 bases). V gave up 1 base and J gave up 5 bases, with 11 bases separating them. CDR3 size: 14 residues. Germline V gene sequence: CDR1 LGHNA, CDR2 YNFKEQ. CDR3 amino acids: CASSQGRGTETQYF. In nucleotides, the CDR3 is TGTGCCAGCAGCCAAGGGAGGGGAACGGAGACCCAGTACTTC.

The chain uses TRBV19 and TRBJ1-1; no reliable D call. V lost 7 bases, J lost 6 bases, and 24 bases lay in between. This CDR3 region has 16 residues. Per the germline V gene, CDR1 is LNHDA and CDR2 is SQIVND (reference sequence). The CDR3 sequence is CASNGVWAAANPEAFF. The CDR3, as DNA: TGTGCCAGTAACGGGGTGTGGGCAGCAGCAAATCCTGAAGCTTTCTTT.

The rearrangement links TRBV7-9 to TRBJ1-1, with 8 positions matching TRBD1. Germline V lookup: CDR1 SEHNR, CDR2 FQNEAQ (reference sequence). The CDR3 runs to 12 residues. The J segment lost 10 bases and the V segment lost 2 bases, leaving 3 bases of the junction unmatched. CDR3: CASSLLQGAAFF. CDR3 bases: TGTGCCAGCAGCTTACTCCAGGGGGCAGCTTTCTTT. Complete variable domain (other parts from reference TRBV7-9 and TRBJ1-1): DTGVSQNPRHKITKRGQNVTFRCDPISEHNRLYWYRQTLGQGPEFLTYFQNEAQLEKSRLLSDRFSAERPKGSFSTLEIQRTEQGDSAMYLCASSLLQGAAFFGQGTRLTVV.

This chain joins TRBV6-1 and TRBJ2-7; no clear D gene. The CDR3 consists of 14 residues. Germline V gene lookup returns CDR1 MNHNS and CDR2 SASEGT. V shed 4 bases and J shed 2 bases, with 12 bases lying between them. CDR3 DNA sequence: TGTGCCAGCAGTGTAAGAATAGTGGCCTACGAGCAGTACTTC. It yields the protein CASSVRIVAYEQYF.

The rearrangement uses TRBV7-3 and TRBJ1-1; no reliable D call. The CDR3 is 14 residues long. Trimming left V 2 bases short and J 0 bases short, with 7 bases between. Germline V lookup: CDR1 SGHTA, CDR2 FQGTGA. The CDR3 nucleotides read TGTGCCAGCAGCTTATGGGGAGTGAACACTGAAGCTTTCTTT. Its translation: CASSLWGVNTEAFF.

The chain carries TRBV6-1 and TRBJ2-7; possible D gene TRBD1, 6 bases. CDR1 is MNHNS, CDR2 SASEGT, per germline. The CDR3 is made up of 14 amino acids. V was shortened by 9 bases and J by 1 base, with 16 bases between the two germline ends. The CDR3 bases are TGTGCCAGTATTGCGACAGGTTTTTCCTACGAGCAGTACTTC. Translation gives CASIATGFSYEQYF.

This clone is called medium-sized based on its frequency. The chain is built from TRBV6-1 and TRBJ1-6, with 9 positions matching TRBD1. The germline V gene has CDR1 MNHNS and CDR2 SASEGT. The CDR3 covers 15 residues. After removal of 1 base from V and 5 bases from J, the junction contained 0 bases not matched to a gene. CDR3 DNA sequence: TGTGCCAGCAGTGAAGGACAGGGGGATAATTCACCCCTCCACTTT. As protein: CASSEGQGDNSPLHF.